Listed below are T cell receptor beta chains from one sample, sequenced in a study of cytomegalovirus exposure and HLA in healthy donors. Only in-frame clones appear in the TCRdb table, and some are missing; sequencing was by immunoSEQ multiplex PCR. The table records 80,000 to 100,000 clones, around three quarters of them present only once. Specimen: PBMCs. These receptors originate from a man younger than 45 in good health and CMV-seronegative. The CDR3 runs from the conserved cysteine through the conserved F or W. A D gene is named only where the DNA matches it firmly. Only part of the rows carry a size: once, few, many, or a class if the clone is expanded.

v_gene	abundance	j_gene	d_gene	CDR3nt	CDR3aa
TRBV2	NA	TRBJ1-5	NA	TGTGCCAGCAGCGGGCCAAGGGGGGGCGGGCAGCCCCAGCATTTT	CASSGPRGGGQPQHF
TRBV27	NA	TRBJ1-1	NA	TGTGCCAGCAGTAAGGGTGACAGGCTCGAAACTGAAGCTTTCTTT	CASSKGDRLETEAFF
TRBV6-1	NA	TRBJ2-2	TRBD2	TGTGCCAGCAGACCTAGCGGGAACGGCGGGGAGCTGTTTTTT	CASRPSGNGGELFF
TRBV6-4	few	TRBJ2-3	TRBD1	TGTGCCAGCAGCAGAATACAGGGGAATACGCAGTATTTT	CASSRIQGNTQYF
TRBV10-1	NA	TRBJ1-1	NA	TGCGCCAGCAGGGGGGACACCGACACTGAAGCTTTCTTT	CASRGDTDTEAFF
TRBV11-3	NA	TRBJ1-1	NA	TGTGCCAGCAGCTTAGAGGGGGGCACTGAAGCTTTCTTT	CASSLEGGTEAFF
TRBV7-9	NA	TRBJ1-1	TRBD1	TGTGCCAGCAGCCCTAAAAGGCAGACAGGGTCTGAAGCTTTCTTT	CASSPKRQTGSEAFF
TRBV25-1	NA	TRBJ1-2	TRBD1	TGTGCCAGCAGTGAATTAGGAGGACAGGATTATGGCTACACCTTC	CASSELGGQDYGYTF
TRBV19	NA	TRBJ2-2	NA	TGTGCCAGTAACCCAACGGGTCCGAACACCGGGGAGCTGTTTTTT	CASNPTGPNTGELFF
TRBV9	NA	TRBJ1-5	TRBD1	TGTGCCAGCAGCGGGGGACAGAATAGCAATCAGCCCCAGCATTTT	CASSGGQNSNQPQHF